A single sample is the source of the 31 T cell receptor beta chains below, sequenced in a study of blood T cell repertoires in COVID-19. Only in-frame clones appear in the TCRdb table, and some are missing; sequencing was by immunoSEQ multiplex PCR. The sample lists roughly 190,000 clones, about 88% occurring once. The specimen was peripheral blood. The receptors come from a woman in her thirties or forties who had recovered from COVID-19.

The rearrangement links TRBV9 to TRBJ2-5; D not resolved. The V end lost 2 bases, the J end lost 1 base, and 9 bases lay between the germline ends. Per the germline V gene, CDR1 is SGDLS and CDR2 is YYNGEE. The CDR3 sequence is 14 residues long. This CDR3 is CASSVTTSQETQYF. For the CDR3, the DNA is TGTGCCAGCAGCGTTACGACAAGCCAAGAGACCCAGTACTTC.

The chain has TRBV9 and TRBJ1-4; D not resolved. The V end was cut by 4 bases, the J end by 4 bases, with 8 bases between. CDR3 size: 13 residues. Germline V gene data show CDR1 as SGDLS and CDR2 as YYNGEE. The CDR3 coding sequence is TGTGCCAGCAGCTCTCCCGGTAATGAAAAACTGTTTTTT. Protein: CASSSPGNEKLFF.

V is TRBV10-3 and J is TRBJ2-1, with a weak D call TRBD2 (6 bases). Trimming shortened V by 11 bases and J by 2 bases, and 19 bases separated the two germline ends. CDR1 and CDR2 from the germline V gene are ENHRY and SYGVKD. The CDR3 has 15 residues. The DNA of the CDR3 is TGTGCCTCCCTGGAGACCCGCGGGGCCTACAATGAGCAGTTCTTC. It yields the protein CASLETRGAYNEQFF.

This chain connects TRBV30 to TRBJ2-3; TRBD2 aligns across 12 bases. The CDR3 is made up of 17 amino acids. V was clipped by 1 base and J by 4 bases; unmatched bases: 9. The germline V gene has CDR1 GTSNPN and CDR2 SVGIG (reference sequence). In nucleotides, the CDR3 is TGTGCCTGGAGTGCCCAACGGACTAGCGGGACCGCAGATACGCAGTATTTT. Encoded protein: CAWSAQRTSGTADTQYF.

J is TRBJ2-7 and V is TRBV7-2, with a tentative D call TRBD2 (6 bases). V was trimmed by 1 base and J by 9 bases, leaving 10 bases between them. From germline, CDR1 is SGHTA and CDR2 FQGNSA. This CDR3 is built from 12 residues. The CDR3 DNA follows: TGTGCCAGCAGCTTAGAGGTGGGGGGGCAGTACTTC. Amino acid sequence: CASSLEVGGQYF. The full variable domain, with the rest looked up from reference TRBV7-2 and TRBJ2-7, is GAGVSQSPSNKVTEKGKDVELRCDPISGHTALYWYRQSLGQGLEFLIYFQGNSAPDKSGLPSDRFSAERTGGSVSTLTIQRTQQEDSAVYLCASSLEVGGQYFGPGTRLTVT.

The rearrangement uses TRBV5-1 and TRBJ2-7, with D unclear. The CDR3 has 14 residues. V was cut by 0 bases and J by 5 bases, with 12 bases left in between. The germline V gene encodes CDR1 SGHRS and CDR2 YFSETQ. The CDR3 is CASSLAQPGNEQYF. For the CDR3, the DNA is TGCGCCAGCAGCTTGGCCCAACCAGGCAACGAGCAGTACTTC.

This clone was found a few times. This chain uses TRBV7-9 with TRBJ2-7; TRBD1 agrees at 8 bases. Germline values: CDR1 SEHNR, CDR2 FQNEAQ (reference sequence). After removal of 10 bases from V and 7 bases from J, the junction contained 18 bases not matched to a gene. There are 15 residues in the CDR3. CDR3 region: CATRGSGGETSEQYF. As DNA, the CDR3 is TGTGCCACCCGAGGTTCAGGGGGCGAAACTAGTGAGCAGTACTTC.

This chain uses TRBV5-5 with TRBJ1-2, with D tentatively TRBD1 (5 bases). V was trimmed by 3 bases and J by 8 bases, leaving 11 bases between them. This CDR3 has 12 residues. CDR1 is SGHKS and CDR2 is YYEKEE in the germline V gene (reference sequence). CDR3 nucleotides: TGTGCCAGCAGCTCTTCAACAGGAGGCTACACCTTC. Its translation: CASSSSTGGYTF.

The chain has TRBV28 and TRBJ2-7, with a possible D match to TRBD2 (6 bases). V lost 3 bases and J lost 0, with 15 bases in between. Germline values: CDR1 MDHEN, CDR2 SYDVKM. This CDR3 region has 16 residues. The CDR3 reads CASSLGGGPLSYEQYF. In DNA, the CDR3 is TGTGCCAGCAGTTTGGGTGGAGGGCCCCTCTCCTACGAGCAGTACTTC.

The J gene is TRBJ2-6, the V gene TRBV5-8; D is possibly TRBD1 (5 bases). Germline V CDR1 and CDR2: SGHTS, YDEGEE. Trimming removed 6 bases at V and 0 bases at J, with 10 bases between. This CDR3 has 15 amino acids. The CDR3 reads CASTLRGSGANVLTF. DNA of the CDR3: TGTGCCAGCACCCTAAGGGGCTCTGGGGCCAACGTCCTGACTTTC. The full variable domain, its missing parts supplied by reference TRBV5-8 and TRBJ2-6, is EAGVTQSPTHLIKTRGQQATLRCSPISGHTSVYWYQQALGLGLQFLLWYDEGEERNRGNFPPRFSGRQFPNYSSELNVNALELEDSALYLCASTLRGSGANVLTFGAGSRLTVL.

On this clone itself: Other DNA sequences within the sample encode an identical CDR3. The rearrangement uses TRBV6-5 and TRBJ2-7, with 10 bases lining up with TRBD1. This CDR3 has 15 amino acids. Germline V CDR1 and CDR2: MNHEY, SVGAGI. J gave up 0 bases and V 3 bases, and 2 bases lay outside the gene matches. The CDR3: CASSYGDRGSYEQYF. CDR3 coding DNA: TGTGCCAGCAGTTATGGGGACAGGGGCTCCTACGAGCAGTACTTC.

The chain uses TRBV6-5 and TRBJ2-1, with unresolved D. The V gene lost 2 bases and the J gene lost 2 bases, with 10 bases spanning the gap. CDR1 is MNHEY, CDR2 SVGAGI, per germline. The CDR3 is made up of 15 amino acids. CDR3 sequence (DNA): TGTGCCAGCAGTTACGCTGCTAGAACCTACAATGAGCAGTTCTTC. As protein: CASSYAARTYNEQFF.

Regarding this clone: At the DNA level, this CDR3 is encoded by other sequences in the same sample as well. The V gene is TRBV5-1, the J gene TRBJ1-6; tentatively, D is TRBD1 (5 bases). Germline V gives CDR1 SGHRS, CDR2 YFSETQ. Trimming removed 5 bases at V and 6 bases at J, with 12 bases between. This CDR3 is built from 14 residues. CDR3 sequence (DNA): TGCGCCAGCAGTGGGCAGGGTTCTAATTCACCCCTCCACTTT. It codes for CASSGQGSNSPLHF. Based on the CDR3 plus reference TRBV5-1 and TRBJ1-6, the full variable domain is KAGVTQTPRYLIKTRGQQVTLSCSPISGHRSVSWYQQTPGQGLQFLFEYFSETQRNKGNFPGRFSGRQFSNSRSEMNVSTLELGDSALYLCASSGQGSNSPLHFGNGTRLTVT.

The rearrangement links TRBV7-9 to TRBJ2-1, with 11 bases fitting TRBD2. Germline CDR1 and CDR2: SEHNR and FQNEAQ (reference sequence). The ends lost 6 bases at V and 0 bases at J; junction bases unmatched: 10. The CDR3 totals 18 residues. CDR3 loop: CASRPGLAATSSYNEQFF. In nucleotides, the CDR3 is TGTGCCAGCAGACCGGGACTAGCGGCCACAAGCTCCTACAATGAGCAGTTCTTC.

This sequence joins TRBV19 and TRBJ1-2, with 7 bases fitting TRBD1. Germline CDR1 LNHDA, CDR2 SQIVND (reference sequence). V lost 3 bases, J lost 5 bases, and 15 bases stayed unmatched. This CDR3 spans 17 amino acids. CDR3 in DNA: TGTGCCAGTAGTATGAGGGACAGTCGGTTCCGATCATATGGCTACACCTTC. Its translation: CASSMRDSRFRSYGYTF.

A single count supports this clone. This chain links TRBV20-1 with TRBJ2-7; TRBD2 agrees at 8 bases. The CDR3 totals 11 residues. Germline CDR1 and CDR2: DFQATT and SNEGSKA (reference sequence). With V trimmed by 7 bases and J by 2 bases, 1 base remained unmatched. CDR3: CSVAGPYEQYF. The CDR3 bases are TGCAGTGTAGCGGGACCCTACGAGCAGTACTTC.

This clone was observed a few times. This chain connects TRBV18 to TRBJ2-7; D is undetermined. The germline CDR1 and CDR2 sequences are KGHSH and LQKENI. Trimming cost V 3 bases and J 3 bases, with 12 bases left between them. This CDR3 region has 14 residues. The CDR3: CASSPGSEVYEQYF. The DNA for the CDR3 is TGTGCCAGCTCACCCGGGTCTGAGGTCTACGAGCAGTACTTC.

V is TRBV5-1 and J is TRBJ2-7; 9 bases line up with TRBD1. Germline V gives CDR1 SGHRS, CDR2 YFSETQ. The CDR3 is made up of 13 amino acids. Losses at the gene ends were 4 bases for V and 5 bases for J; bases not matched to a gene: 4. As DNA, the CDR3 is TGCGCCAGCAGCAAACGGGACAGGGACGAGCAGTACTTC. Its protein is CASSKRDRDEQYF.

This sequence joins TRBV6-5 and TRBJ1-2, with a possible D match to TRBD1 (5 bases). The CDR3 runs 12 residues. V was shortened by 7 bases and J by 4 bases, with 10 bases between the two germline ends. Germline V gives CDR1 MNHEY, CDR2 SVGAGI. The CDR3 nucleotides are TGTGCCAGCACCTGGAGGGGCTATGGCTACACCTTC. Amino acid sequence: CASTWRGYGYTF.

This clone is a singleton in its sample. V usage is TRBV6-5 and J usage is TRBJ1-5; 7 nucleotides match TRBD1. CDR1 and CDR2 from the germline V gene are MNHEY and SVGAGI. V lost 5 bases to trimming and J lost 3 bases; unmatched junction nucleotides: 4. This CDR3 region has 14 residues. The CDR3: CASSLTGPNQPQHF. The CDR3 nucleotides read TGTGCCAGCAGTCTGACAGGGCCCAATCAGCCCCAGCATTTT.

This chain connects TRBV12-3 or TRBV12-4 to TRBJ2-5; D possibly corresponds to TRBD1 (5 bases). V was clipped by 2 bases and J by 4 bases, with 8 bases between them. The CDR3 consists of 13 residues. CDR3 sequence: CASSLRQGETQYF. CDR3 nucleotide sequence: TGTGCCAGCAGTTTACGGCAGGGAGAGACCCAGTACTTC.

The rearrangement uses TRBV19 and TRBJ2-1; 9 nucleotides agree with TRBD2. V lost 5 bases, J lost 6 bases, and 11 bases stayed unmatched. The V gene's germline CDR1 is LNHDA and CDR2 SQIVND (reference sequence). The CDR3 covers 16 residues. CDR3 sequence (DNA): TGTGCCAGTAGTCCCGCTGGGCGGGAGGGGGGCAATGAGCAGTTCTTC. It is translated as CASSPAGREGGNEQFF. Complete variable domain (other parts from reference TRBV19 and TRBJ2-1): DGGITQSPKYLFRKEGQNVTLSCEQNLNHDAMYWYRQDPGQGLRLIYYSQIVNDFQKGDIAEGYSVSREKKESFPLTVTSAQKNPTAFYLCASSPAGREGGNEQFFGPGTRLTVL.

V usage is TRBV11-3 and J usage is TRBJ2-7; D call uncertain. CDR1 SGHNT and CDR2 YENEEA come from the germline V gene. The CDR3 consists of 15 residues. V lost 0 bases, J lost 2 bases, and 11 bases lay in between. The CDR3 DNA sequence: TGTGCCAGCAGCTTAGACCGAGTACGCACCTACGAGCAGTACTTC. Its protein product is CASSLDRVRTYEQYF.

V and J are TRBV5-1 and TRBJ2-2; maybe TRBD1 (5 bases). This CDR3 spans 14 amino acids. V was trimmed by 0 bases and J by 5 bases, leaving 8 bases between them. From germline, CDR1 is SGHRS and CDR2 YFSETQ. The CDR3 DNA reads TGCGCCAGCAGCTTGGGTCCAGGGACCGGGGAGCTGTTTTTT. This encodes CASSLGPGTGELFF.

This chain links TRBV7-9 with TRBJ2-7; D possibly corresponds to TRBD2 (6 bases). In germline, CDR1 is SEHNR, CDR2 FQNEAQ (reference sequence). The V and J ends lost 5 bases and 2 bases respectively, with 16 bases between them. CDR3 length: 15 residues. The DNA for the CDR3 is TGTGCCAGCAGCCCGACTGAGCGGAGGGCCTACGAGCAGTACTTC. It specifies CASSPTERRAYEQYF.

The genes are TRBV6-6 and TRBJ1-5; 7 bases align to TRBD1. Germline V CDR1 and CDR2: MNHNY, SVGAGI (reference sequence). V lost 6 bases, J lost 3 bases, and 5 bases stayed unmatched. The CDR3 extends over 14 amino acids. The CDR3 is CASRQTGDNQPQHF. The CDR3 region has the DNA TGTGCCAGCAGACAAACAGGGGACAATCAGCCCCAGCATTTT.

As to this clone: Distinct nucleotide sequences in the sample also encode this CDR3. The J gene is TRBJ1-1, the V gene TRBV7-8; unclear D gene. CDR1 is SGHVS, CDR2 FQNEAQ, per germline. V lost 1 base to trimming and J lost 1 base, with 4 bases between them. CDR3 length: 13 amino acids. Here the CDR3 DNA reads TGTGCCAGCAGCTTAGACAGGAACACTGAAGCTTTCTTT. Encoded protein: CASSLDRNTEAFF. The whole variable domain, remainder taken from reference TRBV7-8 and TRBJ1-1, is GAGVSQSPRYKVAKRGQDVALRCDPISGHVSLFWYQQALGQGPEFLTYFQNEAQLDKSGLPSDRFFAERPEGSVSTLKIQRTQQEDSAVYLCASSLDRNTEAFFGQGTRLTVV.

About this clone: At the DNA level, this CDR3 is encoded by other sequences in the same sample as well. This chain joins TRBV18 and TRBJ2-5, with unresolved D. The V end was cut by 3 bases, the J end by 1 base, with 9 bases between. Germline V lookup: CDR1 KGHSH, CDR2 LQKENI. The CDR3 length is 14 residues. As DNA, the CDR3 is TGTGCCAGCTCACCCCCTAATAGCCAAGAGACCCAGTACTTC. Residues: CASSPPNSQETQYF.

The genes are TRBV5-1 and TRBJ1-6; 9 nucleotides agree with TRBD1. Germline CDR1 SGHRS, CDR2 YFSETQ. This CDR3 spans 16 amino acids. Trimming at V came to 0 bases and at J to 7 bases, leaving 5 bases not matched to a gene. DNA of the CDR3: TGCGCCAGCAGCTTGGTGGGACAGGGAGGGAATTCACCCCTCCACTTT. Its translation: CASSLVGQGGNSPLHF. The full variable domain, in which reference TRBV5-1 and TRBJ1-6 provide the parts outside the CDR3, is KAGVTQTPRYLIKTRGQQVTLSCSPISGHRSVSWYQQTPGQGLQFLFEYFSETQRNKGNFPGRFSGRQFSNSRSEMNVSTLELGDSALYLCASSLVGQGGNSPLHFGNGTRLTVT.

The rearrangement joins TRBV7-9 to TRBJ1-5; 9 nucleotides align to TRBD1. The CDR3 is 15 residues long. J gave up 5 bases and V 5 bases, and 7 bases lay outside the gene matches. CDR1 SEHNR and CDR2 FQNEAQ come from the germline V gene (reference sequence). DNA for the CDR3: TGTGCCAGCAGCCCCGGGACAGGGAGTGATCAGCCCCAGCATTTT. This sequence encodes CASSPGTGSDQPQHF.

The chain joins TRBV27 to TRBJ1-2; D not resolved. The length of the CDR3 is 14 residues. Germline V gives CDR1 MNHEY, CDR2 SMNVEV (reference sequence). V lost 5 bases and J 2 bases, leaving 12 bases between the germline ends. CDR3 coding DNA: TGTGCCAGCAGTCAACAAGGAGTCAACTATGGCTACACCTTC. Its protein product is CASSQQGVNYGYTF.